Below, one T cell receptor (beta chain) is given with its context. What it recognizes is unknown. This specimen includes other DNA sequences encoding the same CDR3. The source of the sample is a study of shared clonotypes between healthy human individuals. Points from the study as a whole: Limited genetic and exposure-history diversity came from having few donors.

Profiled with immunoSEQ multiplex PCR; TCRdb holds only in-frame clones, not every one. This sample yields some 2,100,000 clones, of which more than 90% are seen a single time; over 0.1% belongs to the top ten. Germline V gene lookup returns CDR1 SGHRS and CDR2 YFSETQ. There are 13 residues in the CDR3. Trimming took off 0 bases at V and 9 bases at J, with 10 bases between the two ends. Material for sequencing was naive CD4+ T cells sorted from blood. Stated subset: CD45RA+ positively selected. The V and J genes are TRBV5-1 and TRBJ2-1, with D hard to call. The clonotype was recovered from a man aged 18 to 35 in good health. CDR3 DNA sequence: TGCGCCAGCAGCTTGGAGGGCCCGGGTGAGCAGTTCTTC. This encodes CASSLEGPGEQFF.